Below, 9 T cell receptor beta chains from the same sample are listed, as sequenced in a study of blood T cell repertoires in COVID-19. Produced via immunoSEQ multiplex PCR; TCRdb's table is partial and in-frame only. The data show some 170,000 clones, with around 85% seen just once and 8% to 13% held by the top ten. Sequencing used peripheral blood. The receptors come from a man in his sixties with active or convalescent COVID-19.

The chain joins TRBV11-3 to TRBJ2-7, with D uncertain. Germline V gives CDR1 SGHNT, CDR2 YENEEA. CDR3 length: 17 residues. V gave up 1 base and J gave up 3 bases, with 19 bases separating them. The CDR3 reads CASSLGLDWAVFYEQYF. The CDR3, as DNA: TGTGCCAGCAGCTTAGGGTTAGATTGGGCTGTCTTCTACGAGCAGTACTTC.

In nucleotides, the CDR3 is TGTGCCAGCAGTGACAGGGCCTATGGCTACACCTTC. Translation: CASSDRAYGYTF. The rearrangement joins TRBV2 to TRBJ1-2, with D possibly being TRBD1 (5 bases). This CDR3 has 12 amino acids. V lost 3 bases and J lost 4, with 6 bases in between. Germline lookup yields CDR1 SNHLY and CDR2 FYNNEI.

This chain links TRBV27 with TRBJ2-5, with TRBD2 matching over 9 bases. The germline V gene encodes CDR1 MNHEY and CDR2 SMNVEV (reference sequence). The CDR3 covers 15 residues. With 3 bases clipped from V and 5 bases from J, the junction kept 7 bases outside the gene matches. The CDR3 DNA is TGTGCCAGCAGTTTCCGCGCGGGAGGGCCTGAGACCCAGTACTTC. It is translated as CASSFRAGGPETQYF.

V and J are TRBV3-1 (or the pseudogene TRBV3-2) and TRBJ2-1; TRBD2 agrees at 8 bases. Germline lookup yields CDR1 LGHDT and CDR2 YNNKEL (reference sequence). The CDR3 is made up of 14 amino acids. Trimming took 2 bases from V and 6 from J; bases not matched to a gene: 3. Written as DNA, the CDR3 is TGTGCCAGCAGCCAAAGGGGGACTAGCAATGAGCAGTTCTTC. It yields the protein CASSQRGTSNEQFF.

The chain combines TRBV24-1 with TRBJ2-1; D is perhaps TRBD2 (5 bases). Germline CDR1 and CDR2: KGHDR and SFDVKD. V was shortened by 0 bases and J by 2 bases, with 7 bases between the two germline ends. The CDR3 totals 15 residues. DNA for the CDR3: TGTGCCACCAGTGATTTGCGGGGAGCCTACAATGAGCAGTTCTTC. Translation gives CATSDLRGAYNEQFF.

V usage is TRBV11-2 and J usage is TRBJ1-6; 9 positions agree with TRBD1. Trimming removed 5 bases from V and 7 bases from J; junction bases left unmatched: 6. CDR3 length: 15 residues. Germline CDR1 and CDR2: SGHAT and FQNNGV. The CDR3 loop reads CASSVGTGQNSPLHF. The CDR3 bases are TGTGCCAGCAGCGTAGGGACAGGGCAAAATTCACCCCTCCACTTT.

The chain uses TRBV7-2 and TRBJ1-5, with D hard to call. From germline, CDR1 is SGHTA and CDR2 FQGNSA. Trimming left V 5 bases short and J 7 bases short, with 12 bases between. The CDR3 spans 13 residues. The CDR3 coding sequence is TGTGCCAGCAGCCCCGACGGGTGGCAGCCCCAGCATTTT. This sequence encodes CASSPDGWQPQHF.

V is TRBV10-2 and J is TRBJ2-5, with D possibly matching TRBD2 (5 bases). Germline V gives CDR1 WSHSY, CDR2 SAAADI. V lost 2 bases, J lost 7 bases, and 20 bases lay in between. The CDR3 extends over 16 amino acids. The DNA of the CDR3 is TGCGCCAGCAGTGAGGGTCCAGCTAGCCTCGCCCCGACCCAGTACTTC. Amino acids: CASSEGPASLAPTQYF.

J is TRBJ2-5 and V is TRBV7-3; TRBD1 is a possible D gene (6 bases). CDR1 is SGHTA and CDR2 is FQGTGA in the germline V gene. V lost 3 bases and J 5 bases, leaving 16 bases between the germline ends. CDR3 length equals 15 residues. CDR3 region: CASSFLGERGETQYF. The CDR3 coding sequence is TGTGCCAGCAGCTTCTTAGGGGAGAGGGGGGAGACCCAGTACTTC.